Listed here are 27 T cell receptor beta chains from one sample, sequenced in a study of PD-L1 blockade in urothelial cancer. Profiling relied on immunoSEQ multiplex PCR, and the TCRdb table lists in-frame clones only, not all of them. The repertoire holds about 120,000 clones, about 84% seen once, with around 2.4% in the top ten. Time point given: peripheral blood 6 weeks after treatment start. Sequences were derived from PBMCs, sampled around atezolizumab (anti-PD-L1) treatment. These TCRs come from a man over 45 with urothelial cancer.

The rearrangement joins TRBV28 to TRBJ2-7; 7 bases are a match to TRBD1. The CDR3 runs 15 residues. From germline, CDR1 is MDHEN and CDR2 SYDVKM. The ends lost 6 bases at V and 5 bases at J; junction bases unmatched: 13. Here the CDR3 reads CASSSDRVASNEQYF. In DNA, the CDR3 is TGTGCCAGCAGCTCAGACAGGGTAGCGTCAAACGAGCAGTACTTC.

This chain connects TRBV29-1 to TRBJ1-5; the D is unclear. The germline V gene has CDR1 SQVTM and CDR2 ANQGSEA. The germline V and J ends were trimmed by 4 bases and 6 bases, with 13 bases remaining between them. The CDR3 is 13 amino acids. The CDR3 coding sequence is TGCAGCGTTGTCCCCGCGTTCGGTCAGCCCCAGCATTTT. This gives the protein CSVVPAFGQPQHF. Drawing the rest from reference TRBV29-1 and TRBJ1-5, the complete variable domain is SAVISQKPSRDICQRGTSLTIQCQVDSQVTMMFWYRQQPGQSLTLIATANQGSEATYESGFVIDKFPISRPNLTFSTLTVSNMSPEDSSIYLCSVVPAFGQPQHFGDGTRLSIL.

CDR3 DNA sequence: TGTGCCAGCAGCTTAGCTAGCGGGAGTTACGAGCAGTACTTC. It is translated as CASSLASGSYEQYF. The rearrangement links TRBV11-2 to TRBJ2-7, with 10 bases lining up with TRBD2. Per the germline V gene, CDR1 is SGHAT and CDR2 is FQNNGV. With V trimmed by 1 base and J by 4 bases, 1 base remained unmatched. This CDR3 region has 14 residues.

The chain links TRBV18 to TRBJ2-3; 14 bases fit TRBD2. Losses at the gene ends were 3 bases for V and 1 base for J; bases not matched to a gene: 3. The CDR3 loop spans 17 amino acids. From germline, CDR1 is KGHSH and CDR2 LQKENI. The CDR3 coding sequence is TGTGCCAGCTCACCGGGACTAGCGGGAGTAGGCACAGATACGCAGTATTTT. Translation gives CASSPGLAGVGTDTQYF. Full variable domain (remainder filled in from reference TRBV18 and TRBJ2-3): NAGVMQNPRHLVRRRGQEARLRCSPMKGHSHVYWYRQLPEEGLKFMVYLQKENIIDESGMPKERFSAEFPKEGPSILRIQQVVRGDSAAYFCASSPGLAGVGTDTQYFGPGTRLTVL.

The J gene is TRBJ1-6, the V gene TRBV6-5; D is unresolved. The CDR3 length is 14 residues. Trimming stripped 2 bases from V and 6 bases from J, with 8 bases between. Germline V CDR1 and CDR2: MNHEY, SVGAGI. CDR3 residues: CASSYGHSNSPLHF. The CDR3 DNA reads TGTGCCAGCAGTTACGGTCACTCTAATTCACCCCTCCACTTT.

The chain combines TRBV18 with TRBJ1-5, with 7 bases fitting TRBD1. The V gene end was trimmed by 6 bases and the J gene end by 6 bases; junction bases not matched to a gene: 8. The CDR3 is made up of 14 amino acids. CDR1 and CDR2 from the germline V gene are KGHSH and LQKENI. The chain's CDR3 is CASSPPGGTQPQHF. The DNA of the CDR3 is TGTGCCAGCTCCCCCCCAGGGGGAACTCAGCCCCAGCATTTT.

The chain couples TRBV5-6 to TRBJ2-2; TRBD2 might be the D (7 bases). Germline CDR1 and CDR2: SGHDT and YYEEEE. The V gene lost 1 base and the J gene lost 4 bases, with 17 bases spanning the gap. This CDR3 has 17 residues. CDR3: CASSLRLRGAVTGELFF. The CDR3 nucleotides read TGTGCCAGCAGCTTGAGGCTTCGGGGGGCGGTCACCGGGGAGCTGTTTTTT.

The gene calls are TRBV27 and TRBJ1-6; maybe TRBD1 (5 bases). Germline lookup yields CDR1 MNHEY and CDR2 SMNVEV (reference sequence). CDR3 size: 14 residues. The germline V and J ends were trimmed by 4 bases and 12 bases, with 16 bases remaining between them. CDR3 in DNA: TGTGCCAGCAGTTCCCGCCCAGGGCTCCTACCCCTCCACTTT. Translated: CASSSRPGLLPLHF.

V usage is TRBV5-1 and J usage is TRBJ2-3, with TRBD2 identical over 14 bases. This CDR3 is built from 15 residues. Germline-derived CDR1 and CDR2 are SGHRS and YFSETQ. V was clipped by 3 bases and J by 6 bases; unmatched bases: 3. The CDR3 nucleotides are TGCGCCAGCAGCTGGGGACTAGCGGGAGAGGATACGCAGTATTTT. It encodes CASSWGLAGEDTQYF.

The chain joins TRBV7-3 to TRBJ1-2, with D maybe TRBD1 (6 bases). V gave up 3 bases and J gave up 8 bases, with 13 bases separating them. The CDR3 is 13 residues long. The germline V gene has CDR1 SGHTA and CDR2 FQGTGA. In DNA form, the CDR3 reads TGTGCCAGCAGCTTGCAGGGGACTATGGGCTACACCTTC. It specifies CASSLQGTMGYTF.

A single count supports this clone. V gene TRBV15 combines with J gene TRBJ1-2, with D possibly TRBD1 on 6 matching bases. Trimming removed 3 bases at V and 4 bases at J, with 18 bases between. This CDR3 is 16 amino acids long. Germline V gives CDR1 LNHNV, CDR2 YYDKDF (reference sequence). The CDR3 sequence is CATSRGGRGAGYGYTF. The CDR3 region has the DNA TGTGCCACCAGCAGGGGAGGCCGGGGGGCGGGCTATGGCTACACCTTC.

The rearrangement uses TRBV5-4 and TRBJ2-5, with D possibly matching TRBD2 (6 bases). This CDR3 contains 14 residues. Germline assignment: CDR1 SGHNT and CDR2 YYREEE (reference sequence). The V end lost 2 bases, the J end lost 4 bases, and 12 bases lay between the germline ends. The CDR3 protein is CASSFRAGGETQYF. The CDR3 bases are TGTGCCAGCAGCTTCAGGGCCGGGGGAGAGACCCAGTACTTC.

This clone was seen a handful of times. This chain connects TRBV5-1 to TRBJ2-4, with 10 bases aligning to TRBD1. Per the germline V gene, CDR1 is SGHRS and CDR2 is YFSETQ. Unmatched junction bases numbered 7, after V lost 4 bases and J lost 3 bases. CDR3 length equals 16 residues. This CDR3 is CASSAGTGAGKNIQYF. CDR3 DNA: TGCGCCAGCAGCGCCGGGACAGGGGCAGGCAAAAACATTCAGTACTTC.

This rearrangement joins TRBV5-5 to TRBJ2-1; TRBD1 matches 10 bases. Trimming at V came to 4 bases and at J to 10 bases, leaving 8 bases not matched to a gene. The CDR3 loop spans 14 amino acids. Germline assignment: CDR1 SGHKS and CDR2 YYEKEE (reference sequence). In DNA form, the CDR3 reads TGTGCCAGCAGCACCGGGACAGGGGTACGGGAGCAGTTCTTC. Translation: CASSTGTGVREQFF.

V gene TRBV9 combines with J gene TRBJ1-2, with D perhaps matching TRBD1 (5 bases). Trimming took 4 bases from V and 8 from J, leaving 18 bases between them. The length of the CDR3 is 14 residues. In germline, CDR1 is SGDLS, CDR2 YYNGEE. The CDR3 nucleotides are TGTGCCAGCAGCAGTCGCGCGGCGCGGGGGGGCTACACCTTC. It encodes CASSSRAARGGYTF.

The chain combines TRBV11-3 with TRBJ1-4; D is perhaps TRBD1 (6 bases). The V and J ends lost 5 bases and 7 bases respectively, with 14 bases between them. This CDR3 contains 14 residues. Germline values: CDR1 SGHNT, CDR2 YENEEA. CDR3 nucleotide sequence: TGTGCCAGCAGCACGCGGACAGAGCCTGAAAAACTGTTTTTT. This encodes CASSTRTEPEKLFF.

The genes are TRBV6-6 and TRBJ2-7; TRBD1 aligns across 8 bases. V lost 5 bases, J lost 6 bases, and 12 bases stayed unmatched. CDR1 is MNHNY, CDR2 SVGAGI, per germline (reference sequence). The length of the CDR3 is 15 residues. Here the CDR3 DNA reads TGTGCCAGCAGTACCGGGACAGGCAACAATCGCGAGCAGTACTTC. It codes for CASSTGTGNNREQYF.

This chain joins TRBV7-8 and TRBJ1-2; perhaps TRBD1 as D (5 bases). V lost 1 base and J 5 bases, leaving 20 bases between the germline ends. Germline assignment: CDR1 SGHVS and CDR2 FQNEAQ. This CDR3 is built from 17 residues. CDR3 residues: CASSLGGGLTVPYGYTF. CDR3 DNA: TGTGCCAGCAGCTTAGGCGGGGGGTTGACCGTTCCATATGGCTACACCTTC.

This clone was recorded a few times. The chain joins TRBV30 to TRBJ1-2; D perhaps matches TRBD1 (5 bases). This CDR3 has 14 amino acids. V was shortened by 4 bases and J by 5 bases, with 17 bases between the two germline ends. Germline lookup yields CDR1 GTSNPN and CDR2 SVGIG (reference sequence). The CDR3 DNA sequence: TGTGCCTGGACCCCCGGGACGGGACTATATGGCTACACCTTC. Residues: CAWTPGTGLYGYTF.

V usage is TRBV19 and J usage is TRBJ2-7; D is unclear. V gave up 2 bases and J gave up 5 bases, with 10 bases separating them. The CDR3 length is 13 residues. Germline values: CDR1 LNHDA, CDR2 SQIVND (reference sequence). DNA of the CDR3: TGTGCCAGTAGTATAAAGTTAGTCGACGAGCAGTACTTC. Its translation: CASSIKLVDEQYF.

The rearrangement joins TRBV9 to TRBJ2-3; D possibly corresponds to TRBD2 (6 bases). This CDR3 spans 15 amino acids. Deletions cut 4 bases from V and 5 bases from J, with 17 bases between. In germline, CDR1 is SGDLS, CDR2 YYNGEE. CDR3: CASSTGGAGLDTQYF. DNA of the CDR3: TGTGCCAGCAGCACCGGTGGGGCGGGATTAGATACGCAGTATTTT. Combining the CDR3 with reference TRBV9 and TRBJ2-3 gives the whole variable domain DSGVTQTPKHLITATGQRVTLRCSPRSGDLSVYWYQQSLDQGLQFLIQYYNGEERAKGNILERFSAQQFPDLHSELNLSSLELGDSALYFCASSTGGAGLDTQYFGPGTRLTVL.

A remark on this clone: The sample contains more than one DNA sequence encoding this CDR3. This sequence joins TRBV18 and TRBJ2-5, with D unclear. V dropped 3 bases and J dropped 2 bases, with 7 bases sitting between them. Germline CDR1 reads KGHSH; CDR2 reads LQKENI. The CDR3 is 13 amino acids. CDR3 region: CASSPNRQETQYF. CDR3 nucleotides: TGTGCCAGCTCACCTAATAGACAAGAGACCCAGTACTTC.

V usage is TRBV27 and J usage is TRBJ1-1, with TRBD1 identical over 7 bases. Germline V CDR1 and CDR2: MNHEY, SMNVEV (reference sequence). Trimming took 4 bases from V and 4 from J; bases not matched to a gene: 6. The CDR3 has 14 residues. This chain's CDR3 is CASSSNRGRTEAFF. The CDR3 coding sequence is TGTGCCAGCAGTTCAAACAGGGGTCGCACTGAAGCTTTCTTT.

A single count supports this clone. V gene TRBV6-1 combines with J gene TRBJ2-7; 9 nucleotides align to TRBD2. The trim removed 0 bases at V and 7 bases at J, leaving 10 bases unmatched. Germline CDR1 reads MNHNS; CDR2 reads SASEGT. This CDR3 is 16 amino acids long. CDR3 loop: CASSEAREGLSGEQYF. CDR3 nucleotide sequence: TGTGCCAGCAGTGAAGCGCGGGAGGGCCTTTCGGGTGAGCAGTACTTC.

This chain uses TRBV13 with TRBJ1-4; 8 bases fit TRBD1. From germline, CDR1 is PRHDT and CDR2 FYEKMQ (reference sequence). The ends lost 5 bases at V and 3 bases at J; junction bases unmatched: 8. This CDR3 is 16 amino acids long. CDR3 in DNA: TGTGCCAGCAGCCGCACAGGGGGTAAGGCTAATGAAAAACTGTTTTTT. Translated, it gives CASSRTGGKANEKLFF. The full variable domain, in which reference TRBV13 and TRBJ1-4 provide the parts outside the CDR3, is AAGVIQSPRHLIKEKRETATLKCYPIPRHDTVYWYQQGPGQDPQFLISFYEKMQSDKGSIPDRFSAQQFSDYHSELNMSSLELGDSALYFCASSRTGGKANEKLFFGSGTQLSVL.

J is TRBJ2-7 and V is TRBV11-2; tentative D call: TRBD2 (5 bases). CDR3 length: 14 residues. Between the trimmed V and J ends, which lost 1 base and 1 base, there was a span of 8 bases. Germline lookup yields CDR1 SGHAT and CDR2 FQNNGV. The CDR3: CASSLGTRSYEQYF. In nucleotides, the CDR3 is TGTGCCAGCAGCTTAGGAACTAGATCCTACGAGCAGTACTTC.

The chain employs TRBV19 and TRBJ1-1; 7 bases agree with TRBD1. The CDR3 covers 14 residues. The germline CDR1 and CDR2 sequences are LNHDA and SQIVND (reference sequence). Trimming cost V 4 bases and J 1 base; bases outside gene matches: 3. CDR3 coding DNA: TGTGCCAGTAGTAACAGGGGCCAGAACACTGAAGCTTTCTTT. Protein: CASSNRGQNTEAFF. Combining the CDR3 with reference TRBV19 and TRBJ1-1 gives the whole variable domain DGGITQSPKYLFRKEGQNVTLSCEQNLNHDAMYWYRQDPGQGLRLIYYSQIVNDFQKGDIAEGYSVSREKKESFPLTVTSAQKNPTAFYLCASSNRGQNTEAFFGQGTRLTVV.